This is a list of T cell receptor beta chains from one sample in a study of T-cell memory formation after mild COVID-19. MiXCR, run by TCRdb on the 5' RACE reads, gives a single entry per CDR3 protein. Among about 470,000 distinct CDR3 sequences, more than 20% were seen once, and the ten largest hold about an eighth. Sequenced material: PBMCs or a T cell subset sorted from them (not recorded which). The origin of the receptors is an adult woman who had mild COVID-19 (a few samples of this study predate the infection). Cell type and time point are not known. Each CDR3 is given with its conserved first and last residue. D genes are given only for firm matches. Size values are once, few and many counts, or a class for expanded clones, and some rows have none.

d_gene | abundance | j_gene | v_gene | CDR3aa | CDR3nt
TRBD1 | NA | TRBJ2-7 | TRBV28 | CANPTHTKTGAISYEQYF | TGTGCCAACCCGACCCACACGAAGACAGGGGCGATCTCCTACGAGCAGTACTTC
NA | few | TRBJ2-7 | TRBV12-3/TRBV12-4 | CASSHRDNYEQYF | TGTGCCAGCAGCCACCGGGACAACTACGAGCAGTACTTC
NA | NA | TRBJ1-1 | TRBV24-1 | CATSDWKNTEAFF | TGTGCCACCAGTGATTGGAAAAACACTGAAGCTTTCTTT
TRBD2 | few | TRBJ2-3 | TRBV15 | CATSRQAGVVDTQYF | TGTGCCACCAGCAGACAAGCGGGAGTCGTGGATACGCAGTATTTT
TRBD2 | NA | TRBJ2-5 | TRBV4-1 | CASSHGTSVQETQYF | TGCGCCAGCAGCCATGGGACTAGCGTACAAGAGACCCAGTACTTC
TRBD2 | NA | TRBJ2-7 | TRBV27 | CASSRWTSGGGSYEQYF | TGTGCCAGCAGCCGATGGACTAGCGGGGGAGGCTCCTACGAGCAGTACTTC
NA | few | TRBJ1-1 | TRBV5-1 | CASSFIGVTEAFF | TGCGCCAGCAGCTTTATAGGGGTCACTGAAGCTTTCTTT
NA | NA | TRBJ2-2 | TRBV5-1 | CASRPGPAPNTVELFF | TGCGCCAGCCGACCCGGGCCCGCCCCGAACACCGTGGAGCTGTTTTTT
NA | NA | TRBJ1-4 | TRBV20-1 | CSAGRVGPHRNEKLFF | TGCAGTGCGGGGAGGGTAGGGCCACACCGTAATGAAAAACTGTTTTTT
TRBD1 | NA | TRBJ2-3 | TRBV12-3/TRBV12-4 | CASSLEQGLDSTDTQYF | TGTGCCAGCAGTTTAGAACAGGGGTTGGATAGCACAGATACGCAGTATTTT
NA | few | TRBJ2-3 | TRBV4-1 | CASSQGLGATADTQYF | TGCGCCAGCAGCCAAGGGTTAGGTGCCACCGCAGATACGCAGTATTTT
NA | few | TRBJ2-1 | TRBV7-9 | CASSSWNEQFF | TGTGCCAGCAGCTCATGGAATGAGCAGTTCTTC
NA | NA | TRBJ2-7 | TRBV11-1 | CASSRTIRYEQYF | TGTGCCAGCAGCCGGACAATCCGCTACGAGCAGTACTTC
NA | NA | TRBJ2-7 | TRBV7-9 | CASSFFSGAGHEQYF | TGTGCCAGCAGCTTTTTTTCGGGAGCAGGCCACGAGCAGTACTTC
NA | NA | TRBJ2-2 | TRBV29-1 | CSVEARSGELFF | TGCAGCGTTGAAGCTCGGTCCGGGGAGCTGTTTTTT
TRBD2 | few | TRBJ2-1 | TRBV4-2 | CASSQEGLAGGYEQFF | TGTGCCAGCAGCCAAGAAGGACTAGCGGGAGGGTATGAGCAGTTCTTC
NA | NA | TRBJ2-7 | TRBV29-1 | CSATGTPTYEQYF | TGCAGCGCCACCGGGACACCGACCTACGAGCAGTACTTC
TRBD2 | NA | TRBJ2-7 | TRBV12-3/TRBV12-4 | CASSRAGRVSYEQYF | TGTGCCAGCAGCCGTGCCGGGAGGGTCTCCTACGAGCAGTACTTC
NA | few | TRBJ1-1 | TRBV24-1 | CATSETVGTEAFF | TGTGCCACCAGTGAAACAGTTGGCACTGAAGCTTTCTTT
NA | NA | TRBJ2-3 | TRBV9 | CASSGPNGHPTDTQYF | TGTGCCAGCAGCGGTCCTAATGGTCACCCCACAGATACGCAGTATTTT
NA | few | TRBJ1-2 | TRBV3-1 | CASSPHETGPNYGYTF | TGTGCCAGCAGCCCCCATGAGACAGGCCCTAACTATGGCTACACCTTC
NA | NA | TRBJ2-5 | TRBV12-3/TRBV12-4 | CASSLGHQTRETQYF | TGTGCCAGCAGTTTAGGGCACCAAACTAGGGAGACCCAGTACTTC
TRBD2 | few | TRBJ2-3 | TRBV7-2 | CASSLTDRLAGDTDTQYF | TGTGCCAGCAGCTTAACTGATAGACTAGCGGGGGACACAGATACGCAGTATTTT
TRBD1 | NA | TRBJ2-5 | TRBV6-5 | CARSRQGETQYF | TGTGCCAGAAGCCGACAGGGGGAGACCCAGTACTTC
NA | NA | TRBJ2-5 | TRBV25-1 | CASSDFGQSLQETQYF | TGTGCCAGCAGTGATTTTGGACAGAGCCTCCAAGAGACCCAGTACTTC
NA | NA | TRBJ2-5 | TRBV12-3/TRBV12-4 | CASTTRRGGGETQYF | TGTGCCAGCACCACCCGTAGGGGAGGCGGGGAGACCCAGTACTTC
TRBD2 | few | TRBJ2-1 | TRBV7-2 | CASSSGTSIFEQFF | TGTGCCAGCAGCTCCGGGACTAGTATCTTTGAGCAGTTCTTC
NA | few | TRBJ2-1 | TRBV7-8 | CASSLASWGVAYNEQFF | TGTGCCAGCAGCTTAGCGAGTTGGGGGGTAGCTTACAATGAGCAGTTCTTC
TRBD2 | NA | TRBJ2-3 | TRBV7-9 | CASSLDLAGVSSTDTQYF | TGTGCCAGCAGCTTAGATCTAGCGGGAGTATCAAGCACAGATACGCAGTATTTT
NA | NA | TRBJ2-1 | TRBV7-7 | CASSLGGGHEQFF | TGTGCCAGCAGCTTAGGAGGGGGACATGAGCAGTTCTTC
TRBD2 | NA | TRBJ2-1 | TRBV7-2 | CASSPPMGGGDNEQFF | TGTGCCAGCAGCCCCCCTATGGGCGGGGGGGACAATGAGCAGTTCTTC
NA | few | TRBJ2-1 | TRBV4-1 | CASSQEWAYNEQFF | TGCGCCAGCAGCCAAGAGTGGGCATACAATGAGCAGTTCTTC
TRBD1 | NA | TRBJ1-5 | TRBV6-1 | CASSVGTGKSQPQHF | TGTGCCAGCAGTGTTGGGACAGGGAAGAGTCAGCCCCAGCATTTT
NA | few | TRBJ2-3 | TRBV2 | CASSEEGGPQYF | TGTGCCAGCAGTGAAGAAGGAGGGCCGCAGTATTTT
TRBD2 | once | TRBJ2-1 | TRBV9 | CASSTQLAGGYNEQFF | TGTGCCAGCAGCACCCAGCTAGCGGGGGGTTACAATGAGCAGTTCTTC
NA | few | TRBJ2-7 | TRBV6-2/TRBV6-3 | CASSPWQGLPSYEQYF | TGTGCCAGCAGCCCCTGGCAGGGCCTACCCTCCTACGAGCAGTACTTC
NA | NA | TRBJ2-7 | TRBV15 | CATSRELRFGPYEQYF | TGTGCCACCAGCAGAGAGCTTCGGTTCGGCCCCTACGAGCAGTACTTC
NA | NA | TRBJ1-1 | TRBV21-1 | CASSKRRDRGTMNTEAFF | TGTGCCAGCAGCAAAAGGCGGGACAGGGGGACCATGAACACTGAAGCTTTCTTT
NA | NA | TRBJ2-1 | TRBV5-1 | CASSLAGYDEQFF | TGCGCCAGCAGCTTGGCGGGGTACGATGAGCAGTTCTTC
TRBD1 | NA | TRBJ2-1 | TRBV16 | CASSQLNPGQGGLWFF | TGTGCCAGCAGCCAGTTAAACCCGGGACAGGGGGGATTATGGTTCTTC
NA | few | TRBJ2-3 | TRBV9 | CASSSRGVDTQYF | TGTGCCAGCAGCTCGAGAGGTGTAGATACGCAGTATTTT
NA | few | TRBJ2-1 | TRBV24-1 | CATSDPRGGAYNEQFF | TGTGCCACCAGTGATCCGAGGGGGGGGGCCTACAATGAGCAGTTCTTC
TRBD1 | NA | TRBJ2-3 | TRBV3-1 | CASSQDGPGGKKDTQYF | TGTGCCAGCAGCCAAGACGGGCCAGGGGGCAAGAAAGATACGCAGTATTTT
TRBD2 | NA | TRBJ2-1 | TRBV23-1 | CASSGMTSSNEQFF | TGCGCCAGCAGCGGCATGACTAGCAGCAATGAGCAGTTCTTC
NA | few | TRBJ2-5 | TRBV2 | CASSEGGVGHPPGTQYF | TGTGCCAGCAGTGAAGGAGGAGTCGGACACCCCCCGGGGACCCAGTACTTC
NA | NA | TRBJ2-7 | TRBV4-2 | CASSQDLFGGMSYEQYF | TGTGCCAGCAGCCAAGATCTCTTTGGCGGGATGAGCTACGAGCAGTACTTC
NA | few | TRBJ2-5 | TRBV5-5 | CASTGGRLGETQYF | TGTGCCAGCACCGGGGGCCGGCTGGGAGAGACCCAGTACTTC
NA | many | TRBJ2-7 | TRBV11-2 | CASSLWGEQYF | TGTGCCAGCAGCTTATGGGGCGAGCAGTACTTC
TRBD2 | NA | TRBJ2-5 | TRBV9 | CASSTSGQKETQYF | TGTGCCAGCAGCACTAGCGGACAAAAAGAGACCCAGTACTTC
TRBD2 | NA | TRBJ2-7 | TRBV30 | CAWSPLAGSHYEQYF | TGTGCCTGGAGTCCACTAGCGGGATCTCACTACGAGCAGTACTTC
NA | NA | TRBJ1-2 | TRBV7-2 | CASSFYYGEEGYTF | TGTGCCAGCAGCTTCTATTATGGGGAAGAGGGCTACACCTTC
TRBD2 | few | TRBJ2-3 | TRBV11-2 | CASSLEHGLAATDTQYF | TGTGCCAGCAGCTTAGAACATGGACTAGCAGCCACAGATACGCAGTATTTT
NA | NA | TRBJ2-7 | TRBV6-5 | CASSYRTDYEQYF | TGTGCCAGCAGTTACCGGACAGACTACGAGCAGTACTTC
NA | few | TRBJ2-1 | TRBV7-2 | CASSYSVRGNEQFF | TGTGCCAGCAGCTACTCCGTTCGGGGTAATGAGCAGTTCTTC
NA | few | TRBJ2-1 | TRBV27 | CASSLRGDSYYNEQFF | TGTGCCAGCAGTTTGCGCGGGGACAGTTACTACAATGAGCAGTTCTTC
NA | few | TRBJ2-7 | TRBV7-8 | CASSFTPPTVGVEQYF | TGTGCCAGCAGCTTTACCCCCCCCACAGTAGGGGTCGAGCAGTACTTC
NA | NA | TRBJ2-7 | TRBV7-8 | CASSLGPDYEQYF | TGTGCCAGCAGCTTAGGTCCAGACTACGAGCAGTACTTC
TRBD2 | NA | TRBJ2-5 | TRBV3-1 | CASSQGRLAGGQGETQYF | TGTGCCAGCAGCCAAGGAAGACTAGCGGGGGGGCAGGGCGAGACCCAGTACTTC